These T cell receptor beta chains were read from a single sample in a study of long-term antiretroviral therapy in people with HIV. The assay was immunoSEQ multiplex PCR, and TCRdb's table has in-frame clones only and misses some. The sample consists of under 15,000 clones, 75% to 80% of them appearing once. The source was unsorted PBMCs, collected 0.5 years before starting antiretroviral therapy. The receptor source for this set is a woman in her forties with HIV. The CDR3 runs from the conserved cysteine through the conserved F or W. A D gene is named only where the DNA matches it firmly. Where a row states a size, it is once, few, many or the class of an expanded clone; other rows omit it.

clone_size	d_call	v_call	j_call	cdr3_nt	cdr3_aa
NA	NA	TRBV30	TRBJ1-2	TGTGCCTGTCTTCTAGGCGCGACAGCTAACTATGGCTACACCTTC	CACLLGATANYGYTF
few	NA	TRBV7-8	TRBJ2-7	TGTGCCAGCAGCCGAGAGACAGTCTACGAGCAGTACTTC	CASSRETVYEQYF
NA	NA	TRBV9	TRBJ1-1	TGTGCCAGCAGCGTAGAAGTGAACACTGAAGCTTTCTTT	CASSVEVNTEAFF
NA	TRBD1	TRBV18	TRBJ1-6	TGTGCCAGCTCACTCGGGGACAGGGTTTTTTCACCCCTCCACTTT	CASSLGDRVFSPLHF
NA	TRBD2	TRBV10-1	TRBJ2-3	TGCGCCAGCAGTGACCCGGGACTAGCAACAGATACGCAGTATTTT	CASSDPGLATDTQYF
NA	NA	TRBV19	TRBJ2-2	TGTGCCAGTAGTATCGACGCGACAGGGAGGAGCACCGGGGAGCTGTTTTTT	CASSIDATGRSTGELFF
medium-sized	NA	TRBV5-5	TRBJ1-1	TGTGCCAGCAGCTTGGGCGGCACAAACACTGAAGCTTTCTTT	CASSLGGTNTEAFF
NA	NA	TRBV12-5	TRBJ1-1	TGTGCTAGTGCCCCGGATACCACTGAAGCTTTCTTT	CASAPDTTEAFF
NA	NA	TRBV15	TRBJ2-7	TGTGCCACCTCCCAGAAAAAGTCCGCCTTTCATAATATCTACGAGCAGTACTTC	CATSQKKSAFHNIYEQYF
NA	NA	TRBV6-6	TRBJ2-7	TGTGCCAGCAGTTACTGGCCCGGCCGGAACGAGCAGTACTTC	CASSYWPGRNEQYF
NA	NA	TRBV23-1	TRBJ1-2	TGCGCCAGCCCCTCGATGAAGTTTGACCTGAACTATGGCTACACCTTC	CASPSMKFDLNYGYTF
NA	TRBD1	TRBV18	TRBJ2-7	TGTGCCAGCTCACTACTGACAGGGGGATACGAGCAGTACTTC	CASSLLTGGYEQYF
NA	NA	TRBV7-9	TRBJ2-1	TGTGCCAGCAGCTTATTCCCAGGGTTTGAGTTCTTC	CASSLFPGFEFF
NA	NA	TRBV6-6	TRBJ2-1	TGTGCCAGCCAGACCGAAATTTACAATGAGCAGTTCTTC	CASQTEIYNEQFF
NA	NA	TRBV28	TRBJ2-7	TGTGCCAGCAGTTCGGGCCCCTACGAGCAGTACTTC	CASSSGPYEQYF
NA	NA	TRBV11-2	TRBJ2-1	TGTGCCAGCAGCTTAGTCGGCTATGAGCAGTTCTTC	CASSLVGYEQFF
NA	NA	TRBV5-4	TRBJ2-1	TGTGCCAGCAGCTTAGTGGCCGGGGAGTACAATGAGCAGTTCTTC	CASSLVAGEYNEQFF
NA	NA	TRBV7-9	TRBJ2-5	TGTGCCAGCAGCTACGGAGGGGCGGGGAGCTTAGAGACCCAGTACTTC	CASSYGGAGSLETQYF
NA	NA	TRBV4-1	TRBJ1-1	TGCGCCAGCAGCCAAGTCGGAATCGGCACTGAAGCTTTCTTT	CASSQVGIGTEAFF
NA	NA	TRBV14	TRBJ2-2	TGTGCCAGCAGCCGTCAAGGGGTCGGGGAGCTGTTTTTT	CASSRQGVGELFF
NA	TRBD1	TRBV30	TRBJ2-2	TGTGCCTGGAGTGTAGGGGCAGGGGGTACGGACGGGGAGCTGTTTTTT	CAWSVGAGGTDGELFF
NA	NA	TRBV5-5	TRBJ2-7	TGTGCCAGCAGTTCCACGTCCTACGAGCAGTACTTC	CASSSTSYEQYF
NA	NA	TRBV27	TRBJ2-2	TGTGCCAGCAGTTTATCTCTAGGGACGAACACCGGGGAGCTGTTTTTT	CASSLSLGTNTGELFF
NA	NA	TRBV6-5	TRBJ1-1	TGTGCCAGCAGCCCAGGACATTCCACTGAAGCTTTCTTT	CASSPGHSTEAFF